The clone carrying this T cell receptor beta chain was detected ten times or more. This specimen belongs to a study of molecular identifiers for immune sequencing clone quantification. Trimming stripped 3 bases from V and 4 bases from J, with 17 bases between. This CDR3 region has 16 residues. CDR1 SGDLS and CDR2 YYNGEE come from the germline V gene. Libraries for naive CD8 T cells, which were made from roughly 18,000 to 920,000 sorted cells, drew on 10%, 30% or 50% of the RNA. Each CDR3 protein is one row after TCRdb ran MiXCR on the PCR reads. The profile shows about 320,000 distinct CDR3 sequences, 24% of them singletons.

V and J are TRBV9 and TRBJ2-4, with D unresolved. The receptor was isolated from a human donor in good health. Some libraries in this study had Jurkat cell RNA spiked in. Sequenced input: naive CD8+ T cells from blood, with Jurkat cell RNA spiked in. This sample's subset: FACS-sorted CD8+CD4-CCR7+CD45RA+ naive T cells. The CDR3 DNA reads TGTGCCAGCAGCGGGCCTGATGGGCCCCTGAAAAACATTCAGTACTTC. The encoded protein is CASSGPDGPLKNIQYF.